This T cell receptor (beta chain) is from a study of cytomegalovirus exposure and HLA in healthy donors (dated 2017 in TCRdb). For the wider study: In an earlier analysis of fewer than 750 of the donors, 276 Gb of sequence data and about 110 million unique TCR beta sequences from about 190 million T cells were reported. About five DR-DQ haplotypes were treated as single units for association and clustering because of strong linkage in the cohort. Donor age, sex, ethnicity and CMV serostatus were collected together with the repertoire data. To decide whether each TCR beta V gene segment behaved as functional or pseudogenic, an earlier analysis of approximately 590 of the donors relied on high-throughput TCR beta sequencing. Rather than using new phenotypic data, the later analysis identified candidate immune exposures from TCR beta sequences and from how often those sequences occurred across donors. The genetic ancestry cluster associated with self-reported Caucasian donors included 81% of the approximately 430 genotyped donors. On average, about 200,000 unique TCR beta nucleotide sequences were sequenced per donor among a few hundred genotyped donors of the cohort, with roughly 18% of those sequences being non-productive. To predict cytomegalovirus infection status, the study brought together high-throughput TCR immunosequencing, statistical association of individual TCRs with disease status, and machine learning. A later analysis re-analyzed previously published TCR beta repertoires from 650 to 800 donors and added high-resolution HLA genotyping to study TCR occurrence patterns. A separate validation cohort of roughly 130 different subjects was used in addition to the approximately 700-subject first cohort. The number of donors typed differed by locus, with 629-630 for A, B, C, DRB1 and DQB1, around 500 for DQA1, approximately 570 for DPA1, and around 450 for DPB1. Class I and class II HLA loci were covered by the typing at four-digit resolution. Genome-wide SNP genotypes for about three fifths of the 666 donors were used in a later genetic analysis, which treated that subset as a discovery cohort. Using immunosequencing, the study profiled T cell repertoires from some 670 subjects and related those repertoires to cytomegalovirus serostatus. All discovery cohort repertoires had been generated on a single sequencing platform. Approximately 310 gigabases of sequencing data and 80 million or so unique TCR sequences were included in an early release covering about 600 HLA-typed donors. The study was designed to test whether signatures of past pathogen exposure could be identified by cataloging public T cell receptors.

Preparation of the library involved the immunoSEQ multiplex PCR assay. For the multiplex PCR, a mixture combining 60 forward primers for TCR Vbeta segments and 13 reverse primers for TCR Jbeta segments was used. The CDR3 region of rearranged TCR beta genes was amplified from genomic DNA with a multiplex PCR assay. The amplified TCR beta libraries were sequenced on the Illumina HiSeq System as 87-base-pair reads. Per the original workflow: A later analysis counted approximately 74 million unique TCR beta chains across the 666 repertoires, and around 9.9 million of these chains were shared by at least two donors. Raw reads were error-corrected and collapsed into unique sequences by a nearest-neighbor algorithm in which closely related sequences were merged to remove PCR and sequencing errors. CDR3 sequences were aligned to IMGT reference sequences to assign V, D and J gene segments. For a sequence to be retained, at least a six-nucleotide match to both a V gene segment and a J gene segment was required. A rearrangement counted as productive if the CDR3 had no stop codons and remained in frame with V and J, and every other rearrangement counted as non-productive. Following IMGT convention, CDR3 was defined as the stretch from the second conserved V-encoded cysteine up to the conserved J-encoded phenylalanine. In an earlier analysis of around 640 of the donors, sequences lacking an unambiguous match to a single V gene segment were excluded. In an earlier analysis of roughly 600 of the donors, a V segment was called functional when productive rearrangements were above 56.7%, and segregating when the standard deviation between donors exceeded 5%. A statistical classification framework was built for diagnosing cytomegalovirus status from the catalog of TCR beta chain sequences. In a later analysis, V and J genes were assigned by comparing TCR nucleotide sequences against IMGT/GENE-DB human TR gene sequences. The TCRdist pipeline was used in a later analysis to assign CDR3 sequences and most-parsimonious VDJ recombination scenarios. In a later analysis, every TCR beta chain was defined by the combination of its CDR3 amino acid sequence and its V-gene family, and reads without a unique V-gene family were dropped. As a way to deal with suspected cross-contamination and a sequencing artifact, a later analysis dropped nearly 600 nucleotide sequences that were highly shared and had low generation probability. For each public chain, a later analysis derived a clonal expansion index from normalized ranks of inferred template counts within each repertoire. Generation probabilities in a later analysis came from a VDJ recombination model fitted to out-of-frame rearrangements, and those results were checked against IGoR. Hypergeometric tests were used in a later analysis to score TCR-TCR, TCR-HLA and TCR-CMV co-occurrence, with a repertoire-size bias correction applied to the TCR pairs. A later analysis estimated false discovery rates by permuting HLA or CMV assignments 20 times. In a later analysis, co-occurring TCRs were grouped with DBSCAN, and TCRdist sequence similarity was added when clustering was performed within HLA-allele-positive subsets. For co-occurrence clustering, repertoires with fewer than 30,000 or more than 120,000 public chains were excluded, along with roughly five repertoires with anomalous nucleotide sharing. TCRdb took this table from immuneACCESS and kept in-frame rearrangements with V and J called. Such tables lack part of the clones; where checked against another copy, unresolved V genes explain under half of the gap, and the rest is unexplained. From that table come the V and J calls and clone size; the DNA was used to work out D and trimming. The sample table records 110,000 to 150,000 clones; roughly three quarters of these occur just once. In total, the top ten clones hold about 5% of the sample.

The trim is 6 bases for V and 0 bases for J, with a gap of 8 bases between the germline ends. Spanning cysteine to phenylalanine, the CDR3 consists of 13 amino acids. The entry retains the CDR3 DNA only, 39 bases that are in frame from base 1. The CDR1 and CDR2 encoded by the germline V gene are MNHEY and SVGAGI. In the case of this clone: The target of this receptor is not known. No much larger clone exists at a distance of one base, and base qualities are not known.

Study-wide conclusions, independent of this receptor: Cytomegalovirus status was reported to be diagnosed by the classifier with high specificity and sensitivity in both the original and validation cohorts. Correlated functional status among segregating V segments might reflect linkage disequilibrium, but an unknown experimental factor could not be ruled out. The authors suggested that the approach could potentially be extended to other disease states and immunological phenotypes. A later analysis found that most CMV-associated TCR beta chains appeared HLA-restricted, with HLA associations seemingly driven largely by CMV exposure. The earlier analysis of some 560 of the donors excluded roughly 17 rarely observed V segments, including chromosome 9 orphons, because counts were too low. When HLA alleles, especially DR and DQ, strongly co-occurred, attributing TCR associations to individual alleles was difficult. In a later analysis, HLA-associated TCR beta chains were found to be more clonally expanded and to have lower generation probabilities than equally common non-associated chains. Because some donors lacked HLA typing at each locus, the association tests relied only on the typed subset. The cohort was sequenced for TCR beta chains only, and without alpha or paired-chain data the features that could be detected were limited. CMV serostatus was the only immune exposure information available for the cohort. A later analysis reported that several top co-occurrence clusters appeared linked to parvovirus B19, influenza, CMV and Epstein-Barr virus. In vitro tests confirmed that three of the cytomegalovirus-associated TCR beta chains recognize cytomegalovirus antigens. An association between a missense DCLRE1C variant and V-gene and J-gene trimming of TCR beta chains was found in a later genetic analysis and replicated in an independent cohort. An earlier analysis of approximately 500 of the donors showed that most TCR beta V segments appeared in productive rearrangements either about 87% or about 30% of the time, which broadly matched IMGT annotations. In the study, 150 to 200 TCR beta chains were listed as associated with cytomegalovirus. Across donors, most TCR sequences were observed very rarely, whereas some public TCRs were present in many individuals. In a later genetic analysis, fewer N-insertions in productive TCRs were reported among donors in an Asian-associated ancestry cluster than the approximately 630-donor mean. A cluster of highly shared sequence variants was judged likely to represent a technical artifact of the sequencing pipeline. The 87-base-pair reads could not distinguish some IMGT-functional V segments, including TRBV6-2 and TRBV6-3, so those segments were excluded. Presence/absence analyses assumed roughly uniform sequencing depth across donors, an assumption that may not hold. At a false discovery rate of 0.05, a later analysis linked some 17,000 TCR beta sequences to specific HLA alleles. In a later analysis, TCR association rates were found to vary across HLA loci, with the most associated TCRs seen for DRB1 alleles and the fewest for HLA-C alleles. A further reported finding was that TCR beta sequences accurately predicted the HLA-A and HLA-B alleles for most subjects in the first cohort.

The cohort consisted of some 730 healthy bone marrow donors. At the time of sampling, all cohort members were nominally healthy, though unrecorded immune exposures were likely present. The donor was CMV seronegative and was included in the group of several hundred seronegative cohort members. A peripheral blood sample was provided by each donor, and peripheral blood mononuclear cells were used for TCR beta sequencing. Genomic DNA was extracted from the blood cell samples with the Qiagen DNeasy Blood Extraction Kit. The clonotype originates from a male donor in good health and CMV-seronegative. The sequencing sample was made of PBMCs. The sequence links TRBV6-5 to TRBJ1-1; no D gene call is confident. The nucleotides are TGTGCCAGCAGCCAACTCTTGAACACTGAAGCTTTCTTT. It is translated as CASSQLLNTEAFF.